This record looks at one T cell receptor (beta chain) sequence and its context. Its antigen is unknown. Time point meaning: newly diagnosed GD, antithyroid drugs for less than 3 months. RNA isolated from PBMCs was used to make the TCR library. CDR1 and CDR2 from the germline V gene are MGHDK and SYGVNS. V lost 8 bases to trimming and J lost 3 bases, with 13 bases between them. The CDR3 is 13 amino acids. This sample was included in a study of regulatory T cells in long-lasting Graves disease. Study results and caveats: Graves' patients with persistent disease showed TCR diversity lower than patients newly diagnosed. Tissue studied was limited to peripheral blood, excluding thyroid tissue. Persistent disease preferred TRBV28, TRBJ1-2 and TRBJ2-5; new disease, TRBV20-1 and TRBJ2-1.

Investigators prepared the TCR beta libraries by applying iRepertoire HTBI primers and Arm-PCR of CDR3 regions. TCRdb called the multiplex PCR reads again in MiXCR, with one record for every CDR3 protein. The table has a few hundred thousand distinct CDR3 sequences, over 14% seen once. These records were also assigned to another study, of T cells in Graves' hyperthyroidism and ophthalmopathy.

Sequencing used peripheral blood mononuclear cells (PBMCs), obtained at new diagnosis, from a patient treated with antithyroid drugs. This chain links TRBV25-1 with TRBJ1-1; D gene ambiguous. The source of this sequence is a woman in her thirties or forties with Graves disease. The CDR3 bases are TGTGCCAGCCGGGGAACCCCGGACACTGAAGCTTTCTTT. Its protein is CASRGTPDTEAFF.